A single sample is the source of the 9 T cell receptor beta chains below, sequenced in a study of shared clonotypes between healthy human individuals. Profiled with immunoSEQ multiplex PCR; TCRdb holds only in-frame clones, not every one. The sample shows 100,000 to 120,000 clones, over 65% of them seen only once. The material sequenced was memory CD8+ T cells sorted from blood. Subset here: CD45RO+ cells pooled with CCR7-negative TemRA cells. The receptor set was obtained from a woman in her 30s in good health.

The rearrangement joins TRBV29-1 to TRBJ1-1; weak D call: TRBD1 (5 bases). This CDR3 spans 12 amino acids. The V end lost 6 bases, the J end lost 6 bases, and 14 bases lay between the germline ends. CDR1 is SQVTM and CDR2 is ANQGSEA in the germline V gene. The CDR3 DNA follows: TGCAGCGTCGAAACGGAGGGGTCTGAAGCTTTCTTT. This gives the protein CSVETEGSEAFF.

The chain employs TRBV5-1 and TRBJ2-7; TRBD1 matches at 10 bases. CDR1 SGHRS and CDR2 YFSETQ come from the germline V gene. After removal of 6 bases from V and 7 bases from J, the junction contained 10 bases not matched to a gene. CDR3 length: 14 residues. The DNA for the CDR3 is TGCGCCAGCACCCTTGGGACAGGGGCGGGGGAGCAGTACTTC. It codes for CASTLGTGAGEQYF. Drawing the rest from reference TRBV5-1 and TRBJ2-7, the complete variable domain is KAGVTQTPRYLIKTRGQQVTLSCSPISGHRSVSWYQQTPGQGLQFLFEYFSETQRNKGNFPGRFSGRQFSNSRSEMNVSTLELGDSALYLCASTLGTGAGEQYFGPGTRLTVT.

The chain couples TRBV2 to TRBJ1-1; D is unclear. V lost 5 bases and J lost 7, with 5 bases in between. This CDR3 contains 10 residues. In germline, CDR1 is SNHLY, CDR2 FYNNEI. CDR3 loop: CASSSGEAFF. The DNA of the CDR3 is TGTGCCAGCAGTTCAGGTGAAGCTTTCTTT.

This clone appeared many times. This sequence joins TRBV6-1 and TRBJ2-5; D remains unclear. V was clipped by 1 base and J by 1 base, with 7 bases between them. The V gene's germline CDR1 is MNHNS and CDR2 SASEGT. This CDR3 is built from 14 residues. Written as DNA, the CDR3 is TGTGCCAGCAGTGAAGGAAACGCCCAAGAGACCCAGTACTTC. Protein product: CASSEGNAQETQYF.

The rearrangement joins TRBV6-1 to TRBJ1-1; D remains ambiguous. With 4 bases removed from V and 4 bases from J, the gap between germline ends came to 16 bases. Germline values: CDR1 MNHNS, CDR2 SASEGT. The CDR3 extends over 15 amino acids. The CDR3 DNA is TGTGCCAGCAGTGCCGGGCCATACGACCGCACTGAAGCTTTCTTT. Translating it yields CASSAGPYDRTEAFF.

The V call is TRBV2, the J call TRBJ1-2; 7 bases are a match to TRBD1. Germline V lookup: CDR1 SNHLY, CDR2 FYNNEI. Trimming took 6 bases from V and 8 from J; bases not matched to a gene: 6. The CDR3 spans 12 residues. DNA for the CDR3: TGTGCCAGCAGGACAGGGCCCCTCGGCTACACCTTC. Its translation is CASRTGPLGYTF.

Written as DNA, the CDR3 is TGCAGTGCTCAGATAGGCAATGAGCAGTTCTTC. It yields the protein CSAQIGNEQFF. The chain links TRBV20-1 to TRBJ2-1, with D unclear. The ends were cut back, 5 bases at V and 6 bases at J, with 8 bases in the middle. Germline CDR1 DFQATT, CDR2 SNEGSKA (reference sequence). CDR3 length equals 11 residues.

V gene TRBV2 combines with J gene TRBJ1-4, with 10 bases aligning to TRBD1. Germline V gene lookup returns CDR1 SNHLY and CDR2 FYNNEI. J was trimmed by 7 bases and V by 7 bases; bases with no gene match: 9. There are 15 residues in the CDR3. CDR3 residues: CASNPGQGISEKLFF. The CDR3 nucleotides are TGTGCCAGCAATCCGGGACAGGGGATAAGTGAAAAACTGTTTTTT.

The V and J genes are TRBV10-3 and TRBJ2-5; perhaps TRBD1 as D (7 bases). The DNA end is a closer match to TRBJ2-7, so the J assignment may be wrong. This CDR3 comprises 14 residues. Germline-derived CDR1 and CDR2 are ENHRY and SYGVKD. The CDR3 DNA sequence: TGTGCCATCAGTACAGGGGAGGTCCCCTACGAGCAGTACTTC. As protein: CAISTGEVPYEQYF.